The clone carrying this TCR beta chain was counted between two and nine times. Its antigen is not known. TCRdb processed the 5' RACE reads anew with MiXCR; each CDR3 protein has one entry. This table holds approximately 450,000 distinct CDR3 sequences, roughly 18% found once. This sample stems from a study of T-cell memory formation after mild COVID-19. Study as a whole: TCR clusters showed largely donor specificity.

Trimming took 4 bases from V and 5 from J; bases not matched to a gene: 14. The CDR3 totals 18 residues. The germline V gene encodes CDR1 KGHDR and CDR2 SFDVKD. Study-level points and caveats: Within pre-infection memory, some responding clones were found, suggesting cross-reactive memory joined. Later expanders leaned CD4+, whereas clones that contracted between day 15 and 85 were balanced CD4/CD8.

V gene TRBV24-1 combines with J gene TRBJ2-1, with 9 bases identical to TRBD1. Sample: PBMCs or a T cell subset sorted from them (not recorded which). The sequence was obtained from an adult woman who had mild COVID-19 (a few samples of this study predate the infection). Cell type and time point are not known. The CDR3 region has the DNA TGTGCCACCAGTGAGCCCGGGACAGGGAATGGGATAAACAATGAGCAGTTCTTC. Translated: CATSEPGTGNGINNEQFF.